Here is one T cell receptor (beta chain) with its context. This sample is part of a study of blood T cell repertoires in COVID-19. Background on the study: COVID-19 samples collected from the United States, Italy and Spain covered acute and convalescent phases. In each case, the material was cDNA or gDNA derived from T cells, B-cell-depleted T cells, or PBMCs.

In the authors' methods: Nucleated cell number was recorded as an estimate derived from reference gene primer amplification. The data were produced by immunoSEQ multiplex PCR, yet TCRdb's version contains in-frame clones alone and is incomplete. Clonal size and the V and J genes are those of that table, whereas D and trimming came from the DNA. The sample contains just under 350,000 clones, roughly 89% of which appear only once. Per the germline V gene, CDR1 is MNHEY and CDR2 is SMNVEV (reference sequence). Trimming pared 6 bases from V and 7 bases from J, leaving 16 bases between. CDR3 length: 15 amino acids.

The genes are TRBV27 and TRBJ1-6; D gene ambiguous. Sequenced: peripheral blood. The sequence derives from a woman aged 18-29 years who had recovered from COVID-19. The CDR3 nucleotides read TGTGCCAGCAGCCGTAGTCGTACTGAGAATTCACCCCTCCACTTT. Translating it yields CASSRSRTENSPLHF.